This note documents a single TCR beta chain sequence. The antigen remains unidentified. This sample's TCRbeta library carried unique molecular identifier barcodes. MiXCR was run by TCRdb on the PCR reads, yielding one entry per CDR3 protein. Of over 200,000 distinct CDR3 sequences listed, approximately 8.4% are singletons. The data originate from a study of T-cell reconstitution after alpha-beta-depleted transplantation in children. Broader study findings: Surviving recipient T cells and thymic progenitors accounted for the high day-60 TCRbeta diversity observed in some patients. Newly produced T cells mostly accounted for T-cell counts and diversity one year post-transplant. Approximately two months post-transplant, alpha-beta T cells reportedly originated from several hundred expanded graft clones.

The germline CDR1 and CDR2 sequences are SQVTM and ANQGSEA. The CDR3 sequence is 17 residues long. V lost 4 bases and J lost 6; bases outside the gene matches: 15. This chain connects TRBV29-1 to TRBJ2-2; TRBD2 matches 9 bases. The specimen was PBMCs, mostly from graft donor cells, collected 360 days after TCRalphabeta/CD19-depleted stem cell transplant. This clonotype was obtained from a male patient between 2 and 15 years old who had a stem cell transplant for acute myeloid leukemia, so the T cells may come from the graft donor. The CDR3 reads CSVGSAGGAMLAGELFF. Here the CDR3 DNA reads TGCAGCGTTGGAAGTGCGGGGGGGGCAATGTTAGCCGGGGAGCTGTTTTTT.